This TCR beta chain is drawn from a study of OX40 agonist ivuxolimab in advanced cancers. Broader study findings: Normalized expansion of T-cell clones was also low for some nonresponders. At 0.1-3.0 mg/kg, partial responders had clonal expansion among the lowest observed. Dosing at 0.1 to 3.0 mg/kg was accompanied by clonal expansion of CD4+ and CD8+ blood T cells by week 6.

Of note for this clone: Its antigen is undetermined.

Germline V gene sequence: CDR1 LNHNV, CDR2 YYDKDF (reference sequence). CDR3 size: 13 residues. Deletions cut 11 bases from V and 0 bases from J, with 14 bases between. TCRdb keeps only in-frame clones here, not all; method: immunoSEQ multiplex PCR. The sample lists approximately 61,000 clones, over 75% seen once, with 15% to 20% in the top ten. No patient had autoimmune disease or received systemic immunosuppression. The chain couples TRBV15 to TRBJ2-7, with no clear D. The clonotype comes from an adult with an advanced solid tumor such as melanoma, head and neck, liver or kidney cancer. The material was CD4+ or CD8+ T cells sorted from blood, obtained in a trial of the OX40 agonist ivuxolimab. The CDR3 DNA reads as TGTGCCGTTGGGCATGACACCTCCTACGAGCAGTACTTC. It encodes CAVGHDTSYEQYF.